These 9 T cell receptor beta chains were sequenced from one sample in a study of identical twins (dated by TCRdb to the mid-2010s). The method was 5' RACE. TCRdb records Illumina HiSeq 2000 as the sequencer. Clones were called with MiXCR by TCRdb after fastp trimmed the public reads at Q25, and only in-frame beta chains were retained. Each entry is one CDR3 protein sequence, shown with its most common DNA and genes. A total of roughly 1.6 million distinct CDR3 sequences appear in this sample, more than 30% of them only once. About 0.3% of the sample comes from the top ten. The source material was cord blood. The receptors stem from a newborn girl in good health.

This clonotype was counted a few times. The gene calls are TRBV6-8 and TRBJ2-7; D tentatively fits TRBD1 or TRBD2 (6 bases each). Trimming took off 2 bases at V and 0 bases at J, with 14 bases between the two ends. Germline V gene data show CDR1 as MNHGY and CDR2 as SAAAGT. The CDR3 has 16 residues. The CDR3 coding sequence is TGTGCCAGCAGTTACGAGGGGGGAGCGATCTCCTACGAGCAGTACTTC. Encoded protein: CASSYEGGAISYEQYF.

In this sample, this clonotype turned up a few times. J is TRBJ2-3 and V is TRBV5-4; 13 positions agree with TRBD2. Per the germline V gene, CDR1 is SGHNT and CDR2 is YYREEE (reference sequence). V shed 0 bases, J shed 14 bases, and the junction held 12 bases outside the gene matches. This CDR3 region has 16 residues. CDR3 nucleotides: TGTGCCAGCAGCTTGGAACTAGCGGGGGGGCTGATGGGGTGGTATTTT. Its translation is CASSLELAGGLMGWYF. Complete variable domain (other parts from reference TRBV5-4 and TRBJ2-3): ETGVTQSPTHLIKTRGQQVTLRCSSQSGHNTVSWYQQALGQGPQFIFQYYREEENGRGNFPPRFSGLQFPNYSSELNVNALELDDSALYLCASSLELAGGLMGWYFGPGTRLTVL.

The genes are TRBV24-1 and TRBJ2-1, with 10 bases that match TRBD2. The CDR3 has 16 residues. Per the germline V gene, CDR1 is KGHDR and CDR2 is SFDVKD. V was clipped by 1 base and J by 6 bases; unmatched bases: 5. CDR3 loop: CATSDLSSGSCNEQFF. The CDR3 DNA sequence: TGTGCCACCAGTGATTTATCTAGCGGGAGCTGCAATGAGCAGTTCTTC.

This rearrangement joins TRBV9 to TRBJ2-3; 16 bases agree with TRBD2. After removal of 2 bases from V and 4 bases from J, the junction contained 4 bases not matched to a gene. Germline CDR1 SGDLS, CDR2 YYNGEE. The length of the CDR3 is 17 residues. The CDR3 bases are TGTGCCAGCAGCGTCGGGACTAGCGGGAGGGCCCCAGATACGCAGTATTTT. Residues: CASSVGTSGRAPDTQYF.

The DNA for the CDR3 is TGCAGTGCTAGAGATCCGGGGACAGGGGGCCAGCCCCAGCATTTT. Encoded protein: CSARDPGTGGQPQHF. J is TRBJ1-5 and V is TRBV20-1; 12 positions agree with TRBD1. Trimming took 0 bases from V and 7 from J; bases not matched to a gene: 4. Germline-derived CDR1 and CDR2 are DFQATT and SNEGSKA (reference sequence). The CDR3 runs to 15 residues.

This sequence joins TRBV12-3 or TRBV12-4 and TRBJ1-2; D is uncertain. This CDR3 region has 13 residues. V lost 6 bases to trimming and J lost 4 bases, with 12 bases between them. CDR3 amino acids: CASSAVGLYGYTF. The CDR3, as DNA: TGTGCCAGCAGCGCGGTAGGGCTCTATGGCTACACCTTC.

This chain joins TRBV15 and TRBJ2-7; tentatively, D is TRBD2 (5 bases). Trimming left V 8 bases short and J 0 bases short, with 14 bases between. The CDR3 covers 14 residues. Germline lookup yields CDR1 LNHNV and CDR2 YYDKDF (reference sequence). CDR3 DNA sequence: TGTGCCACCCGGGATACTACCAACTCCTACGAGCAGTACTTC. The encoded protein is CATRDTTNSYEQYF.

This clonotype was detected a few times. As DNA, the CDR3 is TGTGCCAGCAGTTTGTGGCAGATCCTCGGGCCCCAGCATTTT. It yields the protein CASSLWQILGPQHF. The chain couples TRBV12-3 or TRBV12-4 to TRBJ1-5; D is unresolved. The ends were cut back, 3 bases at V and 9 bases at J, with 15 bases in the middle. This CDR3 is 14 amino acids long.

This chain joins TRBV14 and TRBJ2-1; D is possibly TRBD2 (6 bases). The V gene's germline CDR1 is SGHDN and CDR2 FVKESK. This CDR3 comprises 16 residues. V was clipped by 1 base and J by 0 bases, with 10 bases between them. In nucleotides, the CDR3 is TGTGCCAGCAGCCAAGGAAAGACTAGCTCCTACAATGAGCAGTTCTTC. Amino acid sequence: CASSQGKTSSYNEQFF.